This TCR beta chain derives from a study of Ad26.COV2.S vaccination and SARS-CoV-2 variants. V was trimmed by 0 bases and J by 7 bases, leaving 10 bases between them. Germline V gives CDR1 SGHKS, CDR2 YYEKEE (reference sequence). This CDR3 has 13 amino acids. Regarding treatment: around 19 received Ad26.COV2.S at low or high dose, single or two shots; roughly five received placebo; per-sample allocation not given. Sampling took place 63 days after the first vaccine or placebo injection. Assay used: immunoSEQ multiplex PCR; TCRdb lists only in-frame clones, some missing. This table has about 400,000 clones, about 92% appearing once.

The clonotype was recovered from a person aged 18 to 65 who received the Ad26.COV2.S COVID-19 vaccine or a placebo. The gene calls are TRBV5-5 and TRBJ1-1, with D hard to call. This specimen consisted of peripheral blood, obtained in a trial of Ad26.COV2.S vaccine versus placebo. CDR3 loop: CASSLAWGNEAFF. In DNA form, the CDR3 reads TGTGCCAGCAGCTTGGCTTGGGGAAATGAAGCTTTCTTT.